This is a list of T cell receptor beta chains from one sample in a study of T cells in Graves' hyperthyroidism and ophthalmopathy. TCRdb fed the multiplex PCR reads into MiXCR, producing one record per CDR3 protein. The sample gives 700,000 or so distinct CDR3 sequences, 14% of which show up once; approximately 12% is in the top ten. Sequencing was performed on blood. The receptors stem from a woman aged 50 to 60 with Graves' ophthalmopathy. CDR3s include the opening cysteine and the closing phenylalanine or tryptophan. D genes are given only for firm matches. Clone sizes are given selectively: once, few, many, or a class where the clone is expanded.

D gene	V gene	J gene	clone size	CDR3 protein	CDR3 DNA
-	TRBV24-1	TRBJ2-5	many	CATSDLLRGGVETQYF	TGTGCCACCAGTGATTTGCTCCGGGGTGGGGTGGAGACCCAGTACTTC
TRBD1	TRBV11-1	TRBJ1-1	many	CASRPITGADTEAFF	TGTGCCAGCAGACCCATTACAGGGGCGGACACTGAAGCTTTCTTT
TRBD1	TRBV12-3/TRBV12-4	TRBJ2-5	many	CASSGRTGGGETQYF	TGTGCCAGCAGTGGACGGACAGGGGGCGGTGAGACCCAGTACTTC
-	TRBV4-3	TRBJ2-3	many	CASSQTGRTDTQYF	TGCGCCAGCAGCCAAACGGGACGCACAGATACGCAGTATTTT
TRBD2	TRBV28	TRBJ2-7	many	CASSHSFATSGSMMPYEQYF	TGTGCCAGCAGTCACAGCTTTGCGACTAGCGGGAGTATGATGCCCTACGAGCAGTACTTC
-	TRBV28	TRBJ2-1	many	CASSFAGRDYNEQFF	TGTGCCAGCAGTTTTGCGGGACGAGATTACAATGAGCAGTTCTTC
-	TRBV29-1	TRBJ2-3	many	CSVDLLTDTQYF	TGCAGCGTTGATTTACTCACAGATACGCAGTATTTT
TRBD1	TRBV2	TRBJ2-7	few	CASNAGTGYSYEQYF	TGTGCCAGCAACGCCGGGACAGGGTACTCCTACGAGCAGTACTTC
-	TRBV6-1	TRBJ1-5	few	CASSDGSRAPGNQPQHF	TGTGCCAGCAGTGACGGCTCACGGGCTCCTGGCAATCAGCCCCAGCATTTT
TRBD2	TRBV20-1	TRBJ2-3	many	CSARVHRTSGTTDTQYF	TGCAGTGCTAGAGTACACCGGACTAGCGGGACCACAGATACGCAGTATTTT
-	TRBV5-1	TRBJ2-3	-	CASSGGGRVITDTQYF	TGCGCCAGCAGCGGCGGAGGGCGAGTTATCACAGATACGCAGTATTTT
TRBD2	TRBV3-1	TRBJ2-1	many	CASSQDPGRGRALYNEQFF	TGTGCCAGCAGCCAAGATCCAGGCCGCGGGAGGGCCCTCTACAATGAGCAGTTCTTC
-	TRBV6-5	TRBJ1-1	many	CASSLRTVNTEAFF	TGTGCCAGCAGCCTACGGACTGTTAACACTGAAGCTTTCTTT
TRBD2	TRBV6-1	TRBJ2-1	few	CASSATSGRALGNEQFF	TGTGCCAGCAGTGCGACTAGCGGGAGGGCCCTCGGCAATGAGCAGTTCTTC
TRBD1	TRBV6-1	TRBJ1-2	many	CASKARDRGIQFNYGYTF	TGTGCCAGCAAGGCCCGGGACAGAGGTATACAATTTAACTATGGCTACACCTTC
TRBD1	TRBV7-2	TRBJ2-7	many	CASSPDRGLYYEQYF	TGTGCCAGCAGCCCTGACAGGGGATTATACTACGAGCAGTACTTC
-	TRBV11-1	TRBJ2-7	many	CASSLIGEQGREQYF	TGTGCCAGCAGCTTAATTGGCGAACAGGGACGCGAGCAGTACTTC
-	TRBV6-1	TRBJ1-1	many	CASSRLGLRKLNTEAFF	TGTGCCAGCAGTCGGTTGGGACTACGTAAATTGAACACTGAAGCTTTCTTT
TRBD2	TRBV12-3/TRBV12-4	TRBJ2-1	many	CASSLAGGGGAGNEQFF	TGTGCCAGCAGTTTAGCAGGTGGCGGGGGGGCGGGCAATGAGCAGTTCTTC
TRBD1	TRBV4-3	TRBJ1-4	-	CASSQDRVDRGGEKLFF	TGCGCCAGCAGCCAAGATCGCGTGGACAGGGGGGGGGAAAAACTGTTTTTT
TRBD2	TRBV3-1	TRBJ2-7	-	CASSQDSSGNSYEQYF	TGTGCCAGCAGCCAAGATTCCAGCGGGAATTCCTACGAGCAGTACTTC
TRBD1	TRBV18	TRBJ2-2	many	CASSFGQGTGGELFF	TGTGCCAGCTCATTCGGACAGGGGACCGGCGGGGAGCTGTTTTTT
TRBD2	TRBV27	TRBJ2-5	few	CASKLSGRSLVETQYF	TGTGCCAGCAAGCTTAGCGGGAGAAGTTTAGTAGAGACCCAGTACTTC
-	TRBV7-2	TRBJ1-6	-	CASSLMYPGGRRYNSPLHF	TGTGCCAGCAGCCTAATGTACCCCGGAGGCAGGAGATATAATTCACCCCTCCACTTT
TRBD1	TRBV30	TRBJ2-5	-	CAWSAGTGGFKTQYF	TGTGCCTGGAGCGCTGGGACAGGGGGATTTAAGACCCAGTACTTC
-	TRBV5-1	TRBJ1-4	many	CASSFTGTEDEKLFF	TGCGCCAGCAGCTTCACCGGGACGGAGGATGAAAAACTGTTTTTT
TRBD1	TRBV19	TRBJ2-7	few	CASSSGTGNYEQYF	TGTGCCAGTAGTTCCGGGACAGGAAACTACGAGCAGTACTTC
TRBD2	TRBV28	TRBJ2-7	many	CASSVIGRSSYEQYF	TGTGCCAGCAGCGTCATCGGGAGGAGCTCCTACGAGCAGTACTTC
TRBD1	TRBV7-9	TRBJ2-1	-	CASTPGTGGDEQFF	TGTGCCAGCACCCCGGGGACAGGGGGAGATGAGCAGTTCTTC
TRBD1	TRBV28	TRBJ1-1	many	CASSLWTGGRMNTEAFF	TGTGCCAGCAGTCTGTGGACAGGGGGCAGGATGAACACTGAAGCTTTCTTT
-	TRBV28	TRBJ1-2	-	CATAVSGGLVGYGYTF	TGTGCCACAGCAGTTTCTGGGGGACTCGTAGGATATGGCTACACCTTC
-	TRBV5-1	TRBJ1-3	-	CASSRLPLSGNTIYF	TGTGCCAGCAGCCGCTTACCACTCTCTGGAAACACCATATATTTT
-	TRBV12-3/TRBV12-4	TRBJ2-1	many	CASSDPSAFSYNEQFF	TGTGCCAGCAGTGACCCTAGCGCTTTTTCCTACAATGAGCAGTTCTTC
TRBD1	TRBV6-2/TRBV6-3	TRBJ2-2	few	CASSLWGQGRPNTGELFF	TGTGCCAGCAGCCTATGGGGACAGGGGCGACCGAACACCGGGGAGCTGTTTTTT
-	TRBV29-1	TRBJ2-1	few	CSGDTSYNEQFF	TGCAGCGGGGACACCTCCTACAATGAGCAGTTCTTC
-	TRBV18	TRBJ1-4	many	CASSPGLDEKLFF	TGTGCCAGCTCACCAGGGTTGGATGAAAAACTGTTTTTT
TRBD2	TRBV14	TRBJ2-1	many	CASSQAGTSGGGPEQFF	TGTGCCAGCAGCCAAGCAGGGACTAGCGGAGGAGGGCCTGAGCAGTTCTTC
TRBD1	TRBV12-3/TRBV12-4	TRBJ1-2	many	CASSTATGHGYTF	TGTGCCAGCAGTACCGCGACAGGGCATGGCTACACCTTC
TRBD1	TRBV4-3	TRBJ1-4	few	CASSQGTGTDEKLFF	TGCGCCAGCAGCCAAGGCACGGGGACAGATGAAAAACTGTTTTTT
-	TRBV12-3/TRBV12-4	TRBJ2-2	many	CASSFSPHTTGELFF	TGTGCCAGCAGTTTCTCCCCTCACACCACCGGGGAGCTGTTTTTT
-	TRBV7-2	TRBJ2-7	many	CASSLGGSSSYEQYF	TGTGCCAGCAGCTTAGGTGGGAGTTCCTCCTACGAGCAGTACTTC
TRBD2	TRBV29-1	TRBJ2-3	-	CSVEAPTGTSGRTDTQYF	TGCAGCGTTGAAGCCCCGACCGGGACTAGCGGTCGCACAGATACGCAGTATTTT
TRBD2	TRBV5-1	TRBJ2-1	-	CASSPGLLTSGSYNEQFF	TGCGCCAGCAGCCCGGGCCTTCTTACTAGCGGGAGTTACAATGAGCAGTTCTTC
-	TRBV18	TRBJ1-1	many	CASSPRRTGKETEAFF	TGTGCCAGCTCACCACGAAGGACTGGAAAGGAGACTGAAGCTTTCTTT
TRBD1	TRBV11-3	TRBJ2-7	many	CASSLGTGVLYEQYF	TGTGCCAGCAGCTTAGGGACAGGGGTTCTGTACGAGCAGTACTTC
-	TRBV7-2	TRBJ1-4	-	CASSLDSVPTNEKLFF	TGTGCCAGCAGCTTAGATTCTGTTCCAACTAATGAAAAACTGTTTTTT
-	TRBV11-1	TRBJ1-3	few	CASSVTVDSGDTIYF	TGTGCCAGCAGCGTGACAGTCGACTCTGGAGACACCATATATTTT
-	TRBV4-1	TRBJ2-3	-	CASSHGPDTQYF	TGCGCCAGCAGCCACGGACCAGATACGCAGTATTTT
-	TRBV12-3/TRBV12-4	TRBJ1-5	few	CASSRDTGGQPQHF	TGTGCCAGCAGCCGGGACACCGGAGGTCAGCCCCAGCATTTT
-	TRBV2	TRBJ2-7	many	CATITGTNYEQYF	TGTGCCACCATAACCGGGACAAATTACGAGCAGTACTTC
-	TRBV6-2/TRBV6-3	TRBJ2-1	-	CASSYPPRDEQFF	TGTGCCAGCAGTTACCCCCCTAGGGATGAGCAGTTCTTC
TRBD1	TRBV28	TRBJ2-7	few	CASSFETNDRGFYEQYF	TGTGCCAGCAGTTTTGAGACCAATGACAGGGGCTTCTACGAGCAGTACTTC